One TCR beta chain is described in this entry. Its specificity is unknown. This specimen belongs to a study of T cell repertoires in cytomegalovirus infection. The overall study: The authors relied on CMV epitopes, both recently identified HLA-C-restricted and well-studied HLA-B-restricted. CMV infection together with matching HLA type was indicated by public TCR beta signatures.

TCRdb used MiXCR to reprocess the reads, holding one entry per CDR3 protein. The sample records roughly 800,000 distinct CDR3 sequences, 25% to 35% being singletons. The study, taken as a whole, reports: It was HLA-C-restricted CMV-specific TCR beta clonotypes that dominated the response ex vivo.

The CDR3 loop spans 16 amino acids. Germline assignment: CDR1 LNHDA and CDR2 SQIVND (reference sequence). Unmatched junction bases numbered 11, after V lost 5 bases and J lost 7 bases. The clonotype originates from a human donor in good health (CMV status not recorded). Some clones in this sample may be carry-over from other donors' samples. The rearrangement links TRBV19 to TRBJ2-1; TRBD1 agrees at 10 bases. This sample comprised cultured CD8+ T cells from PBMCs, obtained from culture after CMV antigen stimulation. The CDR3 DNA sequence: TGTGCCAGTAGTTTCCCGACAGGGGGCACGGGTAATGAGCAGTTCTTC. Its translation: CASSFPTGGTGNEQFF.